This T cell receptor beta chain was sequenced during a study of T cells expressing NK-cell markers. TCRdb re-called the 5' RACE reads, yielding one record per CDR3 amino acid sequence without DNA. Reported are roughly 280,000 distinct CDR3 sequences; the ten largest clones contain about 0.4%. Germline V CDR1 and CDR2: SGHTA, FQGNSA. CDR3 length: 15 amino acids. The chain couples TRBV7-2 to TRBJ2-7; the TCRdb D gene call, TRBD1, has no DNA to confirm it. This sequence was found in a man between 18 and 29 years old in good health. Input material: blood T cells: a sorted CD56 or NKG2C T cell subset, CD4+ or CD8+ T cells, or bulk PBMC T cells (not recorded which). CDR3: CASSYNPGGSYEQYF. Based on the CDR3 plus reference TRBV7-2 and TRBJ2-7, the full variable domain is GAGVSQSPSNKVTEKGKDVELRCDPISGHTALYWYRQSLGQGLEFLIYFQGNSAPDKSGLPSDRFSAERTGGSVSTLTIQRTQQEDSAVYLCASSYNPGGSYEQYFGPGTRLTVT.